The 5 T cell receptor beta chains below all came from one sample that was sequenced in a study of shared clonotypes between healthy human individuals. Clones were read by immunoSEQ multiplex PCR, and TCRdb kept only the in-frame ones, dropping some. The table lists some 2 million clones, over 85% of them singletons, with 0.1% to 0.15% in the top ten. Sequenced sample: naive CD4+ T cells sorted from blood. Noted subset: CD45RA+ positively selected. All receptors come from a man aged 18 to 30 in good health.

Concerning this clone itself: In the same sample, other DNA sequences code for this CDR3. The chain uses TRBV18 and TRBJ1-5; D gene ambiguous. Germline V CDR1 and CDR2: KGHSH, LQKENI. The CDR3 has 16 residues. V was shortened by 1 base and J by 0 bases, with 10 bases between the two germline ends. The CDR3 loop reads CASSPRTVDSNQPQHF. The CDR3 DNA reads TGTGCCAGCTCACCACGGACGGTTGATAGCAATCAGCCCCAGCATTTT.

This clone was detected only once. The chain links TRBV5-1 to TRBJ2-5; no firm D call. CDR1 is SGHRS and CDR2 is YFSETQ in the germline V gene. V shed 4 bases and J shed 3 bases, with 10 bases lying between them. The length of the CDR3 is 13 residues. The CDR3 is CASSTGPKETQYF. CDR3 sequence (DNA): TGCGCCAGCAGCACCGGACCCAAAGAGACCCAGTACTTC.

V gene TRBV7-2 combines with J gene TRBJ2-7; no clear D gene. Germline V lookup: CDR1 SGHTA, CDR2 FQGNSA. V shed 0 bases and J shed 5 bases, with 8 bases lying between them. This CDR3 is 13 amino acids long. The CDR3 reads CASSLASNHEQYF. CDR3 DNA: TGTGCCAGCAGCTTAGCGTCGAACCACGAGCAGTACTTC.

The chain employs TRBV4-2 and TRBJ2-1; the match to TRBD2 covers 8 bases. The germline CDR1 and CDR2 sequences are LGHNA and YNFKEQ. Germline trimming cut 1 base from V and 6 bases from J; bases unmatched to any gene: 8. This CDR3 spans 16 amino acids. Written as DNA, the CDR3 is TGTGCCAGCAGCCAAGTGACAGCGGGGGCTTTCAATGAGCAGTTCTTC. Translated: CASSQVTAGAFNEQFF.

The chain is built from TRBV7-9 and TRBJ1-6, with 7 bases lining up with TRBD1. The CDR3 is 14 residues long. Germline trimming cut 5 bases from V and 10 bases from J; bases unmatched to any gene: 8. CDR1 is SEHNR, CDR2 FQNEAQ, per germline (reference sequence). This CDR3 is CASSPGQSESPLHF. The CDR3 bases are TGTGCCAGCAGCCCGGGACAGTCCGAGTCACCCCTCCACTTT.